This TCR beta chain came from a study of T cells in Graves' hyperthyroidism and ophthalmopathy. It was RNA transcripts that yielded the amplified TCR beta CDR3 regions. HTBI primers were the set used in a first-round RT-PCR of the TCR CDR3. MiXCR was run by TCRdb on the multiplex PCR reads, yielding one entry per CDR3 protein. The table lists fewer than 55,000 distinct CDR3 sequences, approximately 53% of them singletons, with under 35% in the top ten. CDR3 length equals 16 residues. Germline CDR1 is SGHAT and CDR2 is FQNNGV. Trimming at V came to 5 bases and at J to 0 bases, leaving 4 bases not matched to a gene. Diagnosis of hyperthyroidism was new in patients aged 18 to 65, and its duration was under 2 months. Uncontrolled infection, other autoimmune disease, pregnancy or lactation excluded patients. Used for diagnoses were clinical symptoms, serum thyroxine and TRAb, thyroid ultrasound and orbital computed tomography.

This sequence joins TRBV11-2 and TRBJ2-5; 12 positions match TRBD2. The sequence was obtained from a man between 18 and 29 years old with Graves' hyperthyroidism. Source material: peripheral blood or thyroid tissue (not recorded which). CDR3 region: CASSDGTSGYQETQYF. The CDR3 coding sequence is TGTGCCAGCAGCGATGGGACTAGCGGGTACCAAGAGACCCAGTACTTC.